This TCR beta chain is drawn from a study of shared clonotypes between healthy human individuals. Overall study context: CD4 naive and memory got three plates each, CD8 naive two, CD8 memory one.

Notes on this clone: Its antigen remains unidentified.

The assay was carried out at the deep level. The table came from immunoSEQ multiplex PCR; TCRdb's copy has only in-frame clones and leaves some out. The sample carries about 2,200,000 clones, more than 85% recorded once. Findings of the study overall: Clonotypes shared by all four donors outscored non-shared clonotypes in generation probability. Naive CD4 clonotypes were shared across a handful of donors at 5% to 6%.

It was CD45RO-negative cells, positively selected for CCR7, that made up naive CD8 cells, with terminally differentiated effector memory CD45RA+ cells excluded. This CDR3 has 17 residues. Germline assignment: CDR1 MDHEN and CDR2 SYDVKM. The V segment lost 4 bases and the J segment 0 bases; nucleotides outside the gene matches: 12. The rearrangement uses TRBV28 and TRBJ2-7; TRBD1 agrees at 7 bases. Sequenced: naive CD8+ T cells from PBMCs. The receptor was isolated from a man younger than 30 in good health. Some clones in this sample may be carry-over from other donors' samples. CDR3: CASSSPGLQGPSYEQYF. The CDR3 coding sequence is TGTGCCAGCAGTTCACCCGGCCTACAGGGGCCCTCCTACGAGCAGTACTTC.